These 19 T cell receptor beta chains came from one sample sequenced in a study of blood T cell repertoires in COVID-19. Produced via immunoSEQ multiplex PCR; TCRdb's table is partial and in-frame only. In the table there are more than 55,000 clones, about nine tenths of which are singletons. Sequenced: peripheral blood. The receptors come from an elderly man with acute or convalescent COVID-19.

The chain is built from TRBV7-8 and TRBJ2-7; 8 bases are shared with TRBD2. V was pared by 2 bases and J by 6 bases, with 6 bases of the junction left unmatched. The length of the CDR3 is 14 residues. Germline values: CDR1 SGHVS, CDR2 FQNEAQ. CDR3 DNA: TGTGCCAGCAGCTTATTACGGGGGGGCGGCGAGCAGTACTTC. This gives the protein CASSLLRGGGEQYF.

This clone has only a few counts. The V and J genes are TRBV24-1 and TRBJ1-1; no definite D call. The CDR3 contains 13 residues. Germline CDR1 KGHDR, CDR2 SFDVKD. V shed 7 bases and J shed 0 bases, with 8 bases lying between them. The CDR3 region has the DNA TGTGCCACCAGAGGGAGCATGAACACTGAAGCTTTCTTT. Protein: CATRGSMNTEAFF.

The chain recombines TRBV7-3 with TRBJ2-3; 10 bases agree with TRBD2. The CDR3 has 15 amino acids. In germline, CDR1 is SGHTA, CDR2 FQGTGA. The V and J ends lost 5 bases and 2 bases, in that order; junction bases with no gene match: 4. CDR3 region: CASSRAGGNTDTQYF. CDR3 sequence (DNA): TGTGCCAGCAGCCGAGCGGGGGGGAACACAGATACGCAGTATTTT.

V usage is TRBV7-2 and J usage is TRBJ2-2, with D uncertain. CDR1 is SGHTA and CDR2 is FQGNSA in the germline V gene. Trimming shortened V by 2 bases and J by 2 bases, and 9 bases separated the two germline ends. The CDR3 contains 15 residues. The CDR3 here is CASSLLAVNTGELFF. CDR3 DNA sequence: TGTGCCAGCAGCTTATTAGCCGTAAACACCGGGGAGCTGTTTTTT. The variable domain in full, completed from reference TRBV7-2 and TRBJ2-2, reads GAGVSQSPSNKVTEKGKDVELRCDPISGHTALYWYRQSLGQGLEFLIYFQGNSAPDKSGLPSDRFSAERTGGSVSTLTIQRTQQEDSAVYLCASSLLAVNTGELFFGEGSRLTVL.

The rearrangement uses TRBV10-1 and TRBJ1-1, with TRBD1 matching over 11 bases. The CDR3 totals 16 residues. Germline V gene data show CDR1 as WNHNN and CDR2 as SYGVQD (reference sequence). Unmatched junction bases numbered 5, after V lost 4 bases and J lost 1 base. For the CDR3, the DNA is TGCGCCAGCAGTGGACCCGGACAGGGGGCGAACACTGAAGCTTTCTTT. Translation: CASSGPGQGANTEAFF.

The chain has TRBV2 and TRBJ2-5; TRBD2 agrees at 15 bases. Germline trimming cut 5 bases from V and 1 base from J; bases unmatched to any gene: 2. CDR1 is SNHLY and CDR2 is FYNNEI in the germline V gene. The CDR3 runs to 16 residues. The CDR3 sequence: CASSRTSGGAQETQYF. CDR3 nucleotides: TGTGCCAGCAGTAGGACTAGCGGGGGGGCCCAAGAGACCCAGTACTTC.

The chain links TRBV7-2 to TRBJ1-1; perhaps TRBD1 as D (5 bases). The CDR3 is 14 residues long. Trimming took 2 bases from V and 5 from J, leaving 12 bases between them. Germline CDR1 reads SGHTA; CDR2 reads FQGNSA. The CDR3 nucleotides are TGTGCCAGCAGCTTACGCAGGGAAGCAACTGAAGCTTTCTTT. Translating gives CASSLRREATEAFF. Supplemented by reference TRBV7-2 and TRBJ1-1, the full variable domain reads GAGVSQSPSNKVTEKGKDVELRCDPISGHTALYWYRQSLGQGLEFLIYFQGNSAPDKSGLPSDRFSAERTGGSVSTLTIQRTQQEDSAVYLCASSLRREATEAFFGQGTRLTVV.

The rearrangement joins TRBV7-6 to TRBJ2-1, with 9 bases matching TRBD2. Per the germline V gene, CDR1 is SGHVS and CDR2 is FNYEAQ. J was trimmed by 0 bases and V by 0 bases; bases with no gene match: 9. This CDR3 region has 19 residues. CDR3 nucleotides: TGTGCCAGCAGCTTAGCGGTAGCGGGGGTCTCTAGCTCCTACAATGAGCAGTTCTTC. This sequence encodes CASSLAVAGVSSSYNEQFF.

The chain couples TRBV5-1 to TRBJ2-1, with D perhaps TRBD2 (5 bases). Trimming removed 6 bases from V and 0 bases from J, with 10 bases in between. The V gene's germline CDR1 is SGHRS and CDR2 YFSETQ. CDR3 length: 14 residues. The CDR3 here is CASNRGSSYNEQFF. CDR3 DNA sequence: TGCGCCAGCAACCGGGGAAGCTCCTACAATGAGCAGTTCTTC.

This clone was observed once. This rearrangement joins TRBV5-4 to TRBJ1-2, with a possible D match to TRBD1 (6 bases). This CDR3 region has 14 residues. The germline V gene encodes CDR1 SGHNT and CDR2 YYREEE (reference sequence). The V and J ends lost 7 bases and 4 bases respectively, with 17 bases between them. The CDR3 is CASRLTGESYGYTF. In nucleotides, the CDR3 is TGTGCCAGCCGACTGACAGGCGAGAGCTATGGCTACACCTTC.

The chain links TRBV4-1 to TRBJ1-6, with a weak D call TRBD1 (6 bases). Germline CDR1 is MGHRA and CDR2 is YSYEKL. V lost 7 bases and J 6 bases, leaving 25 bases between the germline ends. The length of the CDR3 is 18 residues. The CDR3 bases are TGCGCCAGCACCCCAAGGAGGGCCGAGGGAGGGGGTAATTCACCCCTCCACTTT. Translating it yields CASTPRRAEGGGNSPLHF.

The genes are TRBV19 and TRBJ1-2; D is perhaps TRBD1 (5 bases). Germline values: CDR1 LNHDA, CDR2 SQIVND (reference sequence). Trimming pared 7 bases from V and 4 bases from J, leaving 22 bases between. This CDR3 is 16 amino acids long. CDR3 DNA sequence: TGTGCCAGTACCAGCCCCCCCGGCAGGAGGGGCTATGGCTACACCTTC. Its protein is CASTSPPGRRGYGYTF.

V gene TRBV5-4 combines with J gene TRBJ2-7; TRBD1 might be the D (5 bases). Germline V gives CDR1 SGHNT, CDR2 YYREEE (reference sequence). V was cut by 2 bases and J by 6 bases, with 15 bases left in between. This CDR3 is built from 14 residues. CDR3 residues: CASSLDWGPSEQYF. For the CDR3, the DNA is TGTGCCAGCAGCTTAGATTGGGGCCCCTCCGAGCAGTACTTC. Looking up the rest from reference TRBV5-4 and TRBJ2-7 gives the full variable domain: ETGVTQSPTHLIKTRGQQVTLRCSSQSGHNTVSWYQQALGQGPQFIFQYYREEENGRGNFPPRFSGLQFPNYSSELNVNALELDDSALYLCASSLDWGPSEQYFGPGTRLTVT.

The genes are TRBV5-5 and TRBJ1-2, with 10 bases that match TRBD1. The CDR3 runs 16 residues. In germline, CDR1 is SGHKS, CDR2 YYEKEE (reference sequence). The J segment lost 2 bases and the V segment lost 4 bases, leaving 8 bases of the junction unmatched. CDR3 nucleotides: TGTGCCAGCAGCCCCGCAGCGGACAGGGGGAACTATGGCTACACCTTC. It is translated as CASSPAADRGNYGYTF. The variable domain in full, completed from reference TRBV5-5 and TRBJ1-2, reads DAGVTQSPTHLIKTRGQQVTLRCSPISGHKSVSWYQQVLGQGPQFIFQYYEKEERGRGNFPDRFSARQFPNYSSELNVNALLLGDSALYLCASSPAADRGNYGYTFGSGTRLTVV.

The rearrangement links TRBV7-3 to TRBJ2-1; 14 bases match TRBD2. From germline, CDR1 is SGHTA and CDR2 FQGTGA. This CDR3 spans 14 amino acids. V dropped 3 bases and J dropped 12; count of bases not matched to a gene: 4. The CDR3 is CASSLTSGGARQFF. CDR3 nucleotides: TGTGCCAGCAGCTTGACTAGCGGGGGGGCCCGGCAGTTCTTC.

The J gene is TRBJ2-1, the V gene TRBV14; TRBD1 aligns across 8 bases. The CDR3 runs to 16 residues. The germline V gene has CDR1 SGHDN and CDR2 FVKESK. The ends lost 6 bases at V and 2 bases at J; junction bases unmatched: 9. CDR3 region: CASSLLGTGTYNEQFF. CDR3 bases: TGTGCCAGCAGTCTCTTGGGGACAGGCACCTACAATGAGCAGTTCTTC.

The V call is TRBV28, the J call TRBJ1-3, with 8 bases aligning to TRBD1. The CDR3 has 18 residues. V dropped 3 bases and J dropped 0; count of bases not matched to a gene: 10. The germline CDR1 and CDR2 sequences are MDHEN and SYDVKM. Here the CDR3 DNA reads TGTGCCAGCAGTTTCTCCGGGACAGGCTTACACTCTGGAAACACCATATATTTT. It is translated as CASSFSGTGLHSGNTIYF.

This rearrangement joins TRBV11-2 to TRBJ1-3; D may be TRBD1 (5 bases). Trimming took 2 bases from V and 2 from J, leaving 16 bases between them. The CDR3 length is 17 residues. Germline V gene lookup returns CDR1 SGHAT and CDR2 FQNNGV. The CDR3 nucleotides read TGTGCCAGCAGCTTAACGGTTCAGGGTTTGGCTGGAAACACCATATATTTT. Translation gives CASSLTVQGLAGNTIYF.

The CDR3 nucleotides are TGTGCCAGCAGCTTTAGCGAGGGGGCAGATCAGCCCCAGCATTTT. Translation: CASSFSEGADQPQHF. The chain couples TRBV9 to TRBJ1-5; 7 bases are a match to TRBD1. The CDR3 runs to 15 residues. Germline-derived CDR1 and CDR2 are SGDLS and YYNGEE. J gave up 5 bases and V 4 bases, and 9 bases lay outside the gene matches.